Listed here are 27 T cell receptor beta chains from one sample, sequenced in a study (dated by TCRdb to the mid-2010s). The library was made by 5' RACE. Sequencing was performed on an Illumina MiSeq. TCRdb reprocessing: public reads trimmed at Q25 with fastp, clones called with MiXCR, in-frame beta chains kept. Rows are combined by CDR3 protein, so each entry shows the most common genes and DNA. The table for this sample lists tens of thousands of distinct CDR3 sequences; more than 25% of them were counted only once. The leading ten clones occupy roughly 2% of the sample. The specimen sequenced was naive CD4+ T cells sorted from blood. Sample cell subset or site, as interpreted from the label and publication: naive CD4+ T cells, CD4+CD45RA+CD25-. These receptors were collected from a female donor with breast cancer.

In the case of this clonotype: Given a much more abundant clone one base away, this may be a read error. V usage is TRBV20-1 and J usage is TRBJ2-5; 12 nucleotides align to TRBD2. CDR3 length equals 13 residues. Germline assignment: CDR1 DFQATT and CDR2 SNEGSKA (reference sequence). Here the CDR3 DNA reads TGCGGTTCTAGCGGGAGGGGGCAAGAGACCCAGTACTTC. This gives the protein CGSSGRGQETQYF.

This clonotype occurred many times. The rearrangement uses TRBV12-3 or TRBV12-4 and TRBJ1-1; D is uncertain. The CDR3 length is 11 residues. Trimming left V 4 bases short and J 11 bases short, with 11 bases between. Here the CDR3 DNA reads TGTGCCAGCAGTTCACGAGGGAGGGCTTTCTTT. It is translated as CASSSRGRAFF.

The rearrangement joins TRBV7-9 to TRBJ2-1; 14 bases map to TRBD2. The CDR3 runs 15 residues. With 5 bases clipped from V and 8 bases from J, the junction kept 5 bases outside the gene matches. Looked up from germline, CDR1 is SEHNR and CDR2 is FQNEAQ (reference sequence). The CDR3 reads CASSLGLAGGDEQFF. The CDR3 DNA sequence: TGTGCCAGCAGCCTCGGACTAGCGGGGGGTGATGAGCAGTTCTTC.

J is TRBJ2-1 and V is TRBV6-1, with no clear D. Germline values: CDR1 MNHNS, CDR2 SASEGT. The CDR3 contains 13 residues. V was clipped by 5 bases and J by 6 bases, with 11 bases between them. CDR3 sequence: CASSSEPSNEQFF. DNA of the CDR3: TGTGCCAGCAGTTCCGAGCCTTCCAATGAGCAGTTCTTC.

This clonotype came up a few times. V gene TRBV6-1 combines with J gene TRBJ1-1; the D gene is possibly TRBD1 (5 bases). This CDR3 region has 14 residues. With 2 bases removed from V and 3 bases from J, the gap between germline ends came to 10 bases. The germline CDR1 and CDR2 sequences are MNHNS and SASEGT. The DNA of the CDR3 is TGTGCCAGCAGTGAAAACTGGGGGGACACTGAAGCTTTCTTT. This translates into CASSENWGDTEAFF.

This clonotype was seen a few times. A much larger clone lies one base from this, so it may be a read error. The conserved closing phenylalanine or tryptophan is absent in this CDR3, likely reflecting a read error. The chain employs TRBV6-2 or TRBV6-3 and TRBJ1-1, with 7 nucleotides matching TRBD1. V shed 6 bases and J 4 bases; nucleotides not matched to a gene: 2. This CDR3 region has 12 residues. Germline V gene sequence: CDR1 MNHEY, CDR2 SVGEGT. The DNA for the CDR3 is TGTGCCAGCAGATACAGGGGCACTGAAGCTTTCTGT. Protein sequence: CASRYRGTEAFC.

V is TRBV14 and J is TRBJ1-2; no clear D gene. Germline V gives CDR1 SGHDN, CDR2 FVKESK. Trimming stripped 1 base from V and 7 bases from J, with 16 bases between. This CDR3 contains 15 residues. This CDR3 is CASSQVESGVRGYTF. CDR3 nucleotide sequence: TGTGCCAGCAGCCAAGTGGAGTCCGGGGTTCGTGGCTACACCTTC.

This clonotype was detected many times. CDR3 in DNA: TGTGCCAGCAGCCACGGACTAGCGGTCAACACCGGGGAGCTGTTTTTT. It is translated as CASSHGLAVNTGELFF. The J gene is TRBJ2-2, the V gene TRBV9, with 10 bases identical to TRBD2. Germline assignment: CDR1 SGDLS and CDR2 YYNGEE. The CDR3 totals 16 residues. Trimming cost V 4 bases and J 2 bases; bases outside gene matches: 5.

This clonotype appeared a single time. The chain is built from TRBV2 and TRBJ2-1, with D maybe TRBD2 (6 bases). Trimming removed 6 bases at V and 10 bases at J, with 16 bases between. CDR3 length: 13 amino acids. From germline, CDR1 is SNHLY and CDR2 FYNNEI. CDR3: CASRDQEEGEQFF. The CDR3 DNA is TGTGCCAGCAGGGACCAGGAGGAGGGGGAGCAGTTCTTC.

The chain carries TRBV20-1 and TRBJ2-3; TRBD2 matches 13 bases. The V gene's germline CDR1 is DFQATT and CDR2 SNEGSKA (reference sequence). There are 15 residues in the CDR3. Trimming removed 4 bases from V and 3 bases from J; junction bases left unmatched: 4. The CDR3 loop reads CSAKTSGGATDTQYF. The CDR3 nucleotides are TGCAGTGCTAAAACTAGCGGGGGGGCTACAGATACGCAGTATTTT.

Ten or more counts support this clonotype. V gene TRBV5-1 combines with J gene TRBJ2-7; D may be TRBD1 (6 bases). V was cut by 4 bases and J by 5 bases, with 16 bases left in between. This CDR3 comprises 14 residues. Germline V CDR1 and CDR2: SGHRS, YFSETQ. CDR3 DNA: TGCGCCAGCAGCGAGGACAGTTCCGGTAACGAGCAGTACTTC. Translating it yields CASSEDSSGNEQYF.

The table lists this clonotype with a few counts. The rearrangement uses TRBV7-9 and TRBJ2-2; either TRBD1 or TRBD2 may fit D (5 bases each). The CDR3 covers 16 residues. Between the trimmed V and J ends, which lost 1 base and 3 bases, there was a span of 12 bases. Germline CDR1 SEHNR, CDR2 FQNEAQ (reference sequence). CDR3 DNA: TGTGCCAGCAGCTTAGTCTGGCAGGGAGACACCGGGGAGCTGTTTTTT. Its translation is CASSLVWQGDTGELFF.

This clonotype was detected only a few times. CDR3 sequence: CASSYGPDSHPGQFF. CDR3 sequence (DNA): TGTGCCAGCAGTTACGGCCCGGACTCCCATCCAGGGCAGTTCTTC. The chain recombines TRBV6-2 or TRBV6-3 with TRBJ2-1, with D possibly matching TRBD2 (5 bases). Trimming shortened V by 2 bases and J by 12 bases, and 20 bases separated the two germline ends. Looked up from germline, CDR1 is MNHEY and CDR2 is SVGEGT. There are 15 residues in the CDR3.

For this clonotype: Mismatch with germline at one junction end may stem from a read error. V gene TRBV6-1 combines with J gene TRBJ2-7; 7 bases line up with TRBD1. Germline V gives CDR1 MNHNS, CDR2 SASEGT. The CDR3 covers 14 residues. The CDR3, as DNA: TGTGCCAGCAGAGGTATCGACAGGGCTTACGAGCAGTACTTT. Translated, it gives CASRGIDRAYEQYF.

There are many counts of this clonotype. V usage is TRBV20-1 and J usage is TRBJ2-5; D is unclear. The V end was cut by 6 bases, the J end by 0 bases, with 8 bases between. This CDR3 spans 12 amino acids. CDR1 and CDR2 from the germline V gene are DFQATT and SNEGSKA (reference sequence). CDR3 in DNA: TGCAGTGCAAACAAGAACCAAGAGACCCAGTACTTC. It encodes CSANKNQETQYF.

There are a few counts of this clonotype. This chain links TRBV12-3 or TRBV12-4 with TRBJ2-3; 8 bases match TRBD2. The trim removed 5 bases at V and 1 base at J, leaving 8 bases unmatched. This CDR3 has 16 amino acids. Here the CDR3 DNA reads TGTGCCAGCAGTCCGGGGGGGACGACTGGCACAGATACGCAGTATTTT. This translates into CASSPGGTTGTDTQYF.

The V gene is TRBV5-1, the J gene TRBJ2-2, with 11 bases aligning to TRBD2. This CDR3 is built from 16 residues. J lost 2 bases, V lost 5 bases, and 5 bases had no gene match. Per germline, CDR1 SGHRS and CDR2 YFSETQ. The CDR3 sequence: CASRPTSGRNTGELFF. In DNA form, the CDR3 reads TGCGCCAGCAGACCAACTAGCGGGAGAAACACCGGGGAGCTGTTTTTT.

The rearrangement links TRBV28 to TRBJ2-1; 9 nucleotides line up with TRBD2. CDR3 length: 16 residues. Per germline, CDR1 MDHEN and CDR2 SYDVKM. V lost 5 bases to trimming and J lost 6 bases; unmatched junction nucleotides: 11. The CDR3: CASSPPGGRARNEQFF. CDR3 in DNA: TGTGCCAGCAGTCCGCCGGGCGGGAGGGCCCGCAATGAGCAGTTCTTC.

Here the CDR3 reads CAWSRDIYGYTF. CDR3 coding DNA: TGTGCCTGGAGCCGAGACATCTATGGCTACACCTTC. The chain couples TRBV30 to TRBJ1-2; no definite D call. V gave up 3 bases and J gave up 4 bases, with 9 bases separating them. The CDR3 extends over 12 amino acids. Germline CDR1 reads GTSNPN; CDR2 reads SVGIG (reference sequence).

As to this clonotype: At one end, the junction sequence differs from germline, possibly due to a read error. The chain couples TRBV15 to TRBJ2-4, with TRBD1 matching over 9 bases. The CDR3 spans 13 residues. Per germline, CDR1 LNHNV and CDR2 YYDKDF (reference sequence). The CDR3 bases are TGTGCCACCAGCAGGGGACAGGGATACATTCAGCACTTC. Residues: CATSRGQGYIQHF.

The rearrangement links TRBV24-1 to TRBJ2-7; D is unclear. CDR1 is KGHDR and CDR2 is SFDVKD in the germline V gene. V lost 5 bases and J lost 4, with 14 bases in between. The length of the CDR3 is 14 residues. The CDR3 protein is CATSGSGDPYEQYF. The CDR3 bases are TGTGCCACCAGTGGGTCTGGGGATCCTTACGAGCAGTACTTC.

This clonotype was counted between two and nine times. The gene calls are TRBV2 and TRBJ1-5; 10 positions agree with TRBD1. The CDR3 runs 16 residues. In germline, CDR1 is SNHLY, CDR2 FYNNEI. J gave up 3 bases and V 1 base, and 3 bases lay outside the gene matches. CDR3 region: CASSEEGQGFNQPQHF. CDR3 nucleotides: TGTGCCAGCAGTGAAGAGGGACAGGGGTTCAATCAGCCCCAGCATTTT.

In its sample, this clonotype was seen many times. The chain links TRBV5-1 to TRBJ1-1; 8 nucleotides line up with TRBD1. V shed 4 bases and J 5 bases; nucleotides not matched to a gene: 7. This CDR3 region has 14 residues. Germline CDR1 is SGHRS and CDR2 is YFSETQ. CDR3 nucleotides: TGCGCCAGCAGCATACAGGGGGATTTGACTGAAGCTTTCTTT. Its protein is CASSIQGDLTEAFF.

To note about this clonotype: A read error may account for a junction end that differs from germline. The V gene is TRBV4-2, the J gene TRBJ2-7; D perhaps matches TRBD2 (5 bases). The germline CDR1 and CDR2 sequences are LGHNA and YNFKEQ. The length of the CDR3 is 16 residues. This CDR3 reads CASSQDLGSKTYERYF. The DNA for the CDR3 is TGTGCCAGCAGCCAAGATCTGGGGAGCAAAACCTACGAGCGGTACTTC.

This chain joins TRBV5-1 and TRBJ1-2; D gene unclear. The CDR3 length is 12 residues. The germline V gene encodes CDR1 SGHRS and CDR2 YFSETQ. V was trimmed by 6 bases and J by 1 base, leaving 7 bases between them. For the CDR3, the DNA is TGCGCCAGCACGGAAGATAACTATGGCTACACCTTC. Protein: CASTEDNYGYTF.

This clonotype was detected a few times. The gene calls are TRBV5-1 and TRBJ2-5, with D tentatively TRBD1 or TRBD2 (5 bases each). The CDR3 runs to 15 residues. Deletions cut 6 bases from V and 0 bases from J, with 15 bases between. CDR1 is SGHRS and CDR2 is YFSETQ in the germline V gene. DNA for the CDR3: TGCGCCAGCAACGGACTGGGGCTTAACCAAGAGACCCAGTACTTC. This gives the protein CASNGLGLNQETQYF.

The V call is TRBV18, the J call TRBJ1-1; D uncertain. The V gene's germline CDR1 is KGHSH and CDR2 LQKENI. V lost 4 bases and J lost 3, with 9 bases in between. The length of the CDR3 is 13 residues. As DNA, the CDR3 is TGTGCCAGCTCACTGTCGGTGGACACTGAAGCTTTCTTT. It is translated as CASSLSVDTEAFF.